Listed here are 22 T cell receptor beta chains from one sample, sequenced in a study of control samples from healthy donors and cancer patients. Data came from immunoSEQ multiplex PCR; TCRdb stores just in-frame clones and leaves some out. This sample has about 230,000 clones, with approximately 80% found just once. The source material was PBMCs. These receptors were obtained from a woman aged 60-70 years with lung cancer.

The chain is built from TRBV19 and TRBJ1-2; D perhaps matches TRBD1 (5 bases). The CDR3 runs to 15 residues. The ends were cut back, 4 bases at V and 2 bases at J, with 14 bases in the middle. Germline values: CDR1 LNHDA, CDR2 SQIVND (reference sequence). Written as DNA, the CDR3 is TGTGCCAGTAGTACCGCCGGGGGAGCAAACTATGGCTACACCTTC. Translation: CASSTAGGANYGYTF.

The sample holds a few counts of this clone. The V and J genes are TRBV10-3 and TRBJ2-7, with D maybe TRBD1 (6 bases). V lost 6 bases, J lost 5 bases, and 14 bases lay in between. Germline loops: CDR1 ENHRY, CDR2 SYGVKD. The CDR3 length is 13 residues. In DNA form, the CDR3 reads TGTGCCATCAGAGGGGACATTGAGGACGAGCAGTACTTC. Translation: CAIRGDIEDEQYF.

This chain links TRBV5-1 with TRBJ1-1; D remains ambiguous. Trimming shortened V by 6 bases and J by 1 base, and 10 bases separated the two germline ends. This CDR3 contains 13 residues. Germline V gives CDR1 SGHRS, CDR2 YFSETQ. The CDR3 protein is CASTGAPNTEAFF. CDR3 sequence (DNA): TGCGCCAGCACAGGAGCCCCGAACACTGAAGCTTTCTTT.

This chain joins TRBV28 and TRBJ2-1, with D possibly TRBD2 on 6 matching bases. V was clipped by 2 bases and J by 2 bases, with 16 bases between them. In germline, CDR1 is MDHEN, CDR2 SYDVKM. The CDR3 has 17 residues. The CDR3 loop is CASSLPSGGMAYNEQFF. The DNA for the CDR3 is TGTGCCAGCAGTTTACCCTCGGGCGGGATGGCCTACAATGAGCAGTTCTTC. Looking up the rest from reference TRBV28 and TRBJ2-1 gives the full variable domain: DVKVTQSSRYLVKRTGEKVFLECVQDMDHENMFWYRQDPGLGLRLIYFSYDVKMKEKGDIPEGYSVSREKKERFSLILESASTNQTSMYLCASSLPSGGMAYNEQFFGPGTRLTVL.

The V and J genes are TRBV9 and TRBJ2-1, with D possibly being TRBD1 or TRBD2 (5 bases each). Trimming shortened V by 2 bases and J by 10 bases, and 25 bases separated the two germline ends. Germline CDR1 SGDLS, CDR2 YYNGEE. This CDR3 region has 17 residues. As DNA, the CDR3 is TGTGCCAGCAGCGTTACGGAGCTTTGGGGAAGGGACGCAGAGCAGTTCTTC. Encoded protein: CASSVTELWGRDAEQFF.

V usage is TRBV2 and J usage is TRBJ1-3; D unresolved. The V gene lost 6 bases and the J gene lost 0 bases, with 12 bases spanning the gap. The germline gives CDR1 SNHLY, CDR2 FYNNEI. CDR3 length: 15 amino acids. The CDR3 region is CASRASRSSGNTIYF. The CDR3 nucleotides read TGTGCCAGCAGGGCTTCTAGGAGCTCTGGAAACACCATATATTTT.

This clone turned up a few times. V usage is TRBV5-1 and J usage is TRBJ2-3; D remains unclear. Germline-derived CDR1 and CDR2 are SGHRS and YFSETQ. Between the trimmed V and J ends, which lost 6 bases and 0 bases, there was a span of 8 bases. The CDR3 extends over 13 amino acids. In DNA form, the CDR3 reads TGCGCCAGCAACCCCGCCAGCACAGATACGCAGTATTTT. Translation: CASNPASTDTQYF. Looking up the rest from reference TRBV5-1 and TRBJ2-3 gives the full variable domain: KAGVTQTPRYLIKTRGQQVTLSCSPISGHRSVSWYQQTPGQGLQFLFEYFSETQRNKGNFPGRFSGRQFSNSRSEMNVSTLELGDSALYLCASNPASTDTQYFGPGTRLTVL.

The chain couples TRBV5-4 to TRBJ1-4; no definite D call. From germline, CDR1 is SGHNT and CDR2 YYREEE (reference sequence). The CDR3 runs 14 residues. Trimming removed 1 base at V and 4 bases at J, with 8 bases between. Here the CDR3 reads CASSLRAGNEKLFF. The CDR3 DNA sequence: TGTGCCAGCAGCTTGCGGGCCGGTAATGAAAAACTGTTTTTT.

The J gene is TRBJ2-1, the V gene TRBV24-1, with TRBD2 matching 12 bases. The CDR3 loop spans 17 amino acids. V trimming: 3 bases; J trimming: 2 bases; junction bases outside the gene matches: 4. Germline V lookup: CDR1 KGHDR, CDR2 SFDVKD. CDR3 amino acids: CATSDAASGRAYNEQFF. CDR3 in DNA: TGTGCCACCAGTGATGCCGCTAGCGGGAGGGCCTACAATGAGCAGTTCTTC.

The chain couples TRBV19 to TRBJ1-5; D is unclear. Germline-derived CDR1 and CDR2 are LNHDA and SQIVND (reference sequence). Trimming cost V 5 bases and J 5 bases, with 13 bases left between them. The CDR3 length is 14 residues. CDR3 in DNA: TGTGCCAGTAGTGCCCCGGGAGGTTATCAGCCCCAGCATTTT. Its translation: CASSAPGGYQPQHF.

The chain links TRBV7-2 to TRBJ2-1; tentative D call: TRBD1 (5 bases). Trimming removed 1 base from V and 7 bases from J, with 17 bases in between. The CDR3 has 16 residues. Per the germline V gene, CDR1 is SGHTA and CDR2 is FQGNSA. This CDR3 reads CASSLEPPPGPNEQFF. CDR3 DNA: TGTGCCAGCAGCTTAGAACCCCCTCCAGGGCCGAATGAGCAGTTCTTC.

This clone has more than one count but fewer than ten. This chain joins TRBV2 and TRBJ2-7; the D gene could be TRBD1 or TRBD2 (6 bases each). The V gene's germline CDR1 is SNHLY and CDR2 FYNNEI. This CDR3 spans 17 amino acids. The V gene lost 4 bases and the J gene lost 0 bases, with 19 bases spanning the gap. The CDR3, as DNA: TGTGCCAGCAGTGGAATGAGTGGGGGGCCTACCTCCTACGAGCAGTACTTC. Amino acid sequence: CASSGMSGGPTSYEQYF.

This clone appeared a few times. This chain connects TRBV4-2 to TRBJ1-1, with D perhaps matching TRBD1 (6 bases). Looked up from germline, CDR1 is LGHNA and CDR2 is YNFKEQ. This CDR3 region has 16 residues. V was shortened by 3 bases and J by 1 base, with 15 bases between the two germline ends. CDR3 in DNA: TGTGCCAGCAGCCACCCTCCCGGACAGACGAACACTGAAGCTTTCTTT. It translates to CASSHPPGQTNTEAFF.

In this sample, this clone turned up a few times. The chain has TRBV7-9 and TRBJ1-3, with D uncertain. Trimming pared 3 bases from V and 4 bases from J, leaving 13 bases between. Per the germline V gene, CDR1 is SEHNR and CDR2 is FQNEAQ (reference sequence). The CDR3 length is 15 residues. The DNA for the CDR3 is TGTGCCAGCAGCTTCGCAGGTCTAAGGGGAAACACCATATATTTT. Protein: CASSFAGLRGNTIYF.

V is TRBV21-1 and J is TRBJ1-1; the table's D call TRBD1 went unverified against the DNA. TRBV21-1 is listed as a pseudogene. The CDR3 covers 18 residues. The CDR3 loop is CASSDYRGQREPSTEAFF. CDR3 coding DNA: TGTGCCAGCAGCGACTACAGGGGCCAGAGAGAGCCCTCCACTGAAGCTTTCTTT.

V usage is TRBV27 and J usage is TRBJ2-5; TRBD1 might be the D (6 bases). The CDR3 is 13 residues long. Trimming pared 1 base from V and 5 bases from J, leaving 8 bases between. Germline V CDR1 and CDR2: MNHEY, SMNVEV (reference sequence). CDR3: CASSLYRVETQYF. DNA of the CDR3: TGTGCCAGCAGTTTATACAGGGTGGAGACCCAGTACTTC.

This clone has only one observation. The chain carries TRBV7-2 and TRBJ1-1; 8 bases fit TRBD1. Germline V gene lookup returns CDR1 SGHTA and CDR2 FQGNSA. V lost 2 bases to trimming and J lost 4 bases; unmatched junction nucleotides: 3. The CDR3 runs to 14 residues. Written as DNA, the CDR3 is TGTGCCAGCAGCTTACAGGGGGCAAGCACTGAAGCTTTCTTT. It codes for CASSLQGASTEAFF.

The gene calls are TRBV19 and TRBJ2-2; no firm D call. Germline lookup yields CDR1 LNHDA and CDR2 SQIVND (reference sequence). CDR3 length: 13 residues. Trimming shortened V by 7 bases and J by 4 bases, and 10 bases separated the two germline ends. The DNA for the CDR3 is TGTGCCAGTAAATCCCCCAGCACCGGGGAGCTGTTTTTT. Translation: CASKSPSTGELFF.

The chain carries TRBV4-1 and TRBJ1-2, with 10 bases lining up with TRBD1. The length of the CDR3 is 16 residues. In germline, CDR1 is MGHRA, CDR2 YSYEKL. After removal of 1 base from V and 3 bases from J, the junction contained 5 bases not matched to a gene. Here the CDR3 DNA reads TGCGCCAGCAGCCAAGTATCCGGGACAGGGGACTATGGCTACACCTTC. Its translation is CASSQVSGTGDYGYTF.

This clone was observed once. V and J are TRBV3-1 (or the pseudogene TRBV3-2) and TRBJ2-5; D is unresolved. The CDR3 consists of 14 residues. Germline assignment: CDR1 LGHDT and CDR2 YNNKEL (reference sequence). V was cut by 4 bases and J by 1 base, with 10 bases left in between. The CDR3 loop is CASSPSMAQETQYF. In nucleotides, the CDR3 is TGTGCCAGCAGCCCTTCTATGGCCCAAGAGACCCAGTACTTC.

The gene calls are TRBV24-1 and TRBJ1-2; D is perhaps TRBD1 (5 bases). V was pared by 3 bases and J by 5 bases, with 12 bases between. Germline CDR1 reads KGHDR; CDR2 reads SFDVKD. This CDR3 contains 14 residues. This CDR3 reads CATSDNPGRYGYTF. The CDR3, as DNA: TGTGCCACCAGTGATAATCCAGGGCGTTATGGCTACACCTTC.

CDR3 coding DNA: TGTGCCAGCAGCTTGGCGAGGAATATGAACACTGAAGCTTTCTTT. This gives the protein CASSLARNMNTEAFF. The chain carries TRBV5-4 and TRBJ1-1; no definite D call. There are 15 residues in the CDR3. Trimming shortened V by 0 bases and J by 0 bases, and 9 bases separated the two germline ends. The germline V gene encodes CDR1 SGHNT and CDR2 YYREEE (reference sequence).